This T cell receptor beta chain was recorded in a study of blood T cell repertoires in COVID-19. Germline V CDR1 and CDR2: KGHSH, LQKENI. This CDR3 region has 18 residues. Losses at the gene ends were 4 bases for V and 5 bases for J; bases not matched to a gene: 11. Sequenced by immunoSEQ multiplex PCR; TCRdb stores in-frame clones only, minus some. This table has about 350,000 clones, approximately 91% appearing once. Seattle participants joined during active infection and were tracked over time. The chain uses TRBV18 and TRBJ2-5; 15 positions match TRBD2. The sequenced material came from peripheral blood. This clonotype was obtained from a woman between 65 and 79 years old with COVID-19, enrolled during active disease. CDR3 region: CASSRRPTGTSGGETQYF. The CDR3 DNA is TGTGCCAGCTCACGAAGACCTACCGGGACTAGCGGGGGGGAGACCCAGTACTTC.